What follows are 26 T cell receptor beta chains derived from one specimen sequenced in a study of blood T cells in healthy people across ages. Then a second PCR, running about 6 to 12 cycles, was carried out with a sample-barcoded 5' primer and a J-beta primer mix. TCRdb fed the 5' RACE reads into MiXCR, producing one record per CDR3 protein. The data show fewer than 900,000 distinct CDR3 sequences, about 42% seen once. The sample consisted of blood. These receptors were obtained from a woman in her sixties in good health.

This clonotype was counted a few times. The junction does not match germline at one end; this may be a read error. J is TRBJ2-3 and V is TRBV6-1; 11 bases fit TRBD1. The CDR3 is 17 amino acids. In germline, CDR1 is MNHNS, CDR2 SASEGT. CDR3: CASSEAAGTGGIDMQYF. For the CDR3, the DNA is TGTGCCAGCAGTGAAGCCGCCGGGACAGGGGGAATAGATATGCAGTATTTT.

This clonotype was seen repeatedly, ten times or more. The rearrangement joins TRBV12-3 or TRBV12-4 to TRBJ2-7, with D unclear. The CDR3 runs to 11 residues. With 6 bases removed from V and 0 bases from J, the gap between germline ends came to 3 bases. This CDR3 is CASSFSYEQYF. DNA for the CDR3: TGTGCCAGCAGCTTCTCCTACGAGCAGTACTTC.

The chain combines TRBV4-3 with TRBJ1-1; no firm D call. Trimming took 0 bases from V and 6 from J, leaving 23 bases between them. Germline V gene sequence: CDR1 LGHNA, CDR2 YSLEER. The CDR3 has 18 residues. The CDR3 protein is CASSQDFMGEGGLAEAFF. For the CDR3, the DNA is TGCGCCAGCAGCCAAGATTTTATGGGAGAGGGAGGGTTAGCTGAAGCTTTCTTT.

This clonotype was seen at least ten times. This sequence joins TRBV5-1 and TRBJ2-5, with D tentatively TRBD2 (6 bases). CDR3 length: 14 amino acids. CDR1 and CDR2 from the germline V gene are SGHRS and YFSETQ. V was pared by 0 bases and J by 4 bases, with 10 bases between. CDR3 sequence (DNA): TGCGCCAGCAGCTTGGGGGAGGTTATAGAGACCCAGTACTTC. This gives the protein CASSLGEVIETQYF.

V gene TRBV15 combines with J gene TRBJ2-7; 9 nucleotides agree with TRBD2. The CDR3 extends over 15 amino acids. The trim removed 5 bases at V and 4 bases at J, leaving 9 bases unmatched. The germline gives CDR1 LNHNV, CDR2 YYDKDF (reference sequence). The CDR3 here is CATSFPPGLAYEQYF. The CDR3 DNA sequence: TGTGCCACCAGCTTTCCACCGGGACTAGCATACGAGCAGTACTTC.

As for this clonotype: This may be a read error, as it is one base from a much larger clone. In DNA form, the CDR3 reads TGTGCCAGCAGCCAGGAGGGTAGCACAGATATGCAGTATTTT. This encodes CASSQEGSTDMQYF. The chain employs TRBV3-1 and TRBJ2-3, with D possibly matching TRBD2 (6 bases). The V gene's germline CDR1 is LGHDT and CDR2 YNNKEL (reference sequence). This CDR3 spans 14 amino acids.

The rearrangement joins TRBV7-2 to TRBJ2-7, with TRBD1 identical over 10 bases. V gave up 2 bases and J gave up 2 bases; unmatched junction bases: 3. From germline, CDR1 is SGHTA and CDR2 FQGNSA. The CDR3 sequence is 15 residues long. This CDR3 reads CASSLQGQGTYEQYF. CDR3 DNA: TGTGCCAGCAGCTTACAGGGACAGGGGACCTACGAGCAGTACTTC.

This chain joins TRBV20-1 and TRBJ2-7; 8 nucleotides align to TRBD1. The CDR3 runs to 12 residues. Germline V gene lookup returns CDR1 DFQATT and CDR2 SNEGSKA (reference sequence). This CDR3 is CGTQGAGYEQYF. In DNA, the CDR3 is TGCGGAACCCAGGGGGCCGGCTACGAGCAGTACTTC.

The DNA of the CDR3 is TGTGCCACCAGCAGAGTGAACCAAGAGGATATTCCCCTCCACTTT. Protein: CATSRVNQEDIPLHF. The rearrangement uses TRBV15 and TRBJ1-6; D is unclear. The CDR3 is 15 amino acids. Trimming removed 1 base at V and 13 bases at J, with 17 bases between. Germline lookup yields CDR1 LNHNV and CDR2 YYDKDF (reference sequence).

In its sample, this clonotype was seen many times. J is TRBJ2-3 and V is TRBV5-1; weak D call: TRBD1 (6 bases). The CDR3 sequence is 12 residues long. In germline, CDR1 is SGHRS, CDR2 YFSETQ. The V end lost 4 bases, the J end lost 6 bases, and 9 bases lay between the germline ends. DNA of the CDR3: TGCGCCAGCAGCAATCAGGGGGATACGCAGTATTTT. It translates to CASSNQGDTQYF.

This sequence joins TRBV21-1 and TRBJ2-5; the table's D gene call, TRBD2, was not cross checked with the DNA. The J call may be incorrect, as the DNA end agrees better with TRBJ2-7. TRBV21-1 represents a pseudogene. The CDR3 contains 14 residues. CDR3 nucleotide sequence: TGTGCCAGCCAGACAGGCCCTCCAGTCTACGAGCAGTACTTC. Its translation is CASQTGPPVYEQYF.

This clonotype was picked up many times. The V and J genes are TRBV27 and TRBJ2-3, with TRBD2 matching 14 bases. The V gene's germline CDR1 is MNHEY and CDR2 SMNVEV (reference sequence). V shed 6 bases and J 4 bases; nucleotides not matched to a gene: 6. The CDR3 covers 16 residues. As DNA, the CDR3 is TGTGCCAGCAGGGGTAGACTAGCGGGAGGGTCAGATACGCAGTATTTT. Translated, it gives CASRGRLAGGSDTQYF.

The chain couples TRBV6-2 or TRBV6-3 to TRBJ2-5; D is undetermined. The CDR3 consists of 13 residues. CDR1 and CDR2 from the germline V gene are MNHEY and SVGEGT. V was cut by 8 bases and J by 2 bases, with 12 bases left in between. The CDR3 DNA reads as TGTGCCAGCGGTAACTTGATTCAAGAGACCCAGTACTTC. Translation gives CASGNLIQETQYF.

The chain employs TRBV28 and TRBJ2-5; 7 nucleotides line up with TRBD1. J lost 4 bases, V lost 4 bases, and 12 bases had no gene match. The CDR3 has 16 residues. Germline V gene sequence: CDR1 MDHEN, CDR2 SYDVKM. For the CDR3, the DNA is TGTGCCAGCAGTTCCCCTTCCAGGGGGTCGCGAGAGACCCAGTACTTC. Translation: CASSSPSRGSRETQYF. Using reference TRBV28 and TRBJ2-5 for the parts outside the CDR3, the full variable domain is DVKVTQSSRYLVKRTGEKVFLECVQDMDHENMFWYRQDPGLGLRLIYFSYDVKMKEKGDIPEGYSVSREKKERFSLILESASTNQTSMYLCASSSPSRGSRETQYFGPGTRLLVL.

The chain uses TRBV24-1 and TRBJ1-2; weak D call: TRBD1 (5 bases). Trimming left V 3 bases short and J 0 bases short, with 10 bases between. Germline V gene sequence: CDR1 KGHDR, CDR2 SFDVKD. The CDR3 extends over 15 amino acids. CDR3 sequence (DNA): TGTGCCACCAGTGATAAGACAGCAGCTAACTATGGCTACACCTTC. This sequence encodes CATSDKTAANYGYTF.

This clonotype has only one observation. This chain joins TRBV6-5 and TRBJ2-5; D not resolved. Per germline, CDR1 MNHEY and CDR2 SVGAGI. CDR3 length equals 15 residues. The ends were cut back, 2 bases at V and 2 bases at J, with 12 bases in the middle. CDR3 residues: CASSYPMRFQETQYF. CDR3 nucleotides: TGTGCCAGCAGTTACCCGATGCGGTTTCAAGAGACCCAGTACTTC.

This clonotype came up a few times. V gene TRBV5-1 combines with J gene TRBJ2-4; TRBD2 might be the D (5 bases). Germline values: CDR1 SGHRS, CDR2 YFSETQ. CDR3 size: 13 residues. Trimming took 4 bases from V and 13 from J, leaving 18 bases between them. CDR3 loop: CASSVELAREQYF. The CDR3 nucleotides are TGCGCCAGCAGCGTGGAGCTAGCAAGGGAGCAGTACTTC.

The chain employs TRBV20-1 and TRBJ2-7; weak D call: TRBD2 (5 bases). V lost 3 bases to trimming and J lost 0 bases, with 9 bases between them. The CDR3 sequence is 13 residues long. The germline CDR1 and CDR2 sequences are DFQATT and SNEGSKA (reference sequence). The CDR3 here is CSARDLNSYEQYF. DNA of the CDR3: TGCAGTGCTAGGGACTTGAACTCCTACGAGCAGTACTTC.

The chain recombines TRBV6-2 or TRBV6-3 with TRBJ2-1; D might be TRBD2 (6 bases). The J call may not be correct, given that the DNA end is closer to TRBJ2-7. CDR3 length equals 17 residues. CDR1 MNHEY and CDR2 SVGEGT come from the germline V gene. CDR3 protein: CASSYPTAGISYNEQYF. The DNA of the CDR3 is TGTGCCAGCAGTTACCCCACTGCGGGGATCTCCTACAATGAGCAGTACTTC.

The chain employs TRBV3-1 and TRBJ2-5; the D gene is possibly TRBD1 (5 bases). Gene TRBJ2-7 matches the end of the DNA better, so the J call may be wrong. The V gene's germline CDR1 is LGHDT and CDR2 YNNKEL (reference sequence). This CDR3 has 13 residues. The CDR3, as DNA: TGTGCCAGCAGCCAATCCCTACAGGACGAGCAGTACTTC. This codes for CASSQSLQDEQYF.

As concerns this clonotype: A much larger clone lies one base from this, so it may be a read error. As DNA, the CDR3 is TGTGCCAGCAGTTTATGGGGACGAGAAGGAGGGGAGACCCAGTACTTC. This codes for CASSLWGREGGETQYF. The chain links TRBV12-3 or TRBV12-4 to TRBJ2-5, with D possibly matching TRBD2 (6 bases). V lost 2 bases to trimming and J lost 5 bases, with 18 bases between them. This CDR3 contains 16 residues.

This rearrangement joins TRBV7-6 to TRBJ2-1; 7 bases fit TRBD2. The CDR3 spans 13 residues. Germline V CDR1 and CDR2: SGHVS, FNYEAQ. The ends lost 1 base at V and 10 bases at J; junction bases unmatched: 4. DNA for the CDR3: TGTGCCAGCAGCTTAGGGGGGAGGGTCGAGCAGTTCTTC. Translated, it gives CASSLGGRVEQFF. The whole variable domain, remainder taken from reference TRBV7-6 and TRBJ2-1, is GAGVSQSPRYKVTKRGQDVALRCDPISGHVSLYWYRQALGQGPEFLTYFNYEAQQDKSGLPNDRFSAERPEGSISTLTIQRTEQRDSAMYRCASSLGGRVEQFFGPGTRLTVL.

V and J are TRBV2 and TRBJ2-7; 9 bases line up with TRBD1. The V segment lost 9 bases and the J segment 0 bases; nucleotides outside the gene matches: 0. This CDR3 region has 12 residues. Germline assignment: CDR1 SNHLY and CDR2 FYNNEI. The CDR3 nucleotides read TGTGCCAGGGGACAGGGCTCCTACGAGCAGTACTTC. Its translation is CARGQGSYEQYF.

The rearrangement joins TRBV5-1 to TRBJ2-1, with a weak D call TRBD1 (6 bases). Per the germline V gene, CDR1 is SGHRS and CDR2 is YFSETQ. The V and J ends lost 4 bases and 6 bases respectively, with 17 bases between them. The CDR3 runs to 15 residues. CDR3 bases: TGCGCCAGCAGCCTTGGGACACTCTTGGGCAATGAGCAGTTCTTC. Translating gives CASSLGTLLGNEQFF.

The V and J genes are TRBV29-1 and TRBJ1-5, with D perhaps TRBD1 (5 bases). The germline V and J ends were trimmed by 5 bases and 15 bases, with 17 bases remaining between them. The CDR3 extends over 11 amino acids. Germline V lookup: CDR1 SQVTM, CDR2 ANQGSEA. The CDR3 DNA follows: TGCAGCGTTTTGTCAGGGAGCATAGTGCATTTT. Translation gives CSVLSGSIVHF.

In this sample, this clonotype turned up a few times. V and J are TRBV5-1 and TRBJ1-2, with 8 bases lining up with TRBD1. This CDR3 contains 12 residues. CDR1 SGHRS and CDR2 YFSETQ come from the germline V gene. V shed 4 bases and J 4 bases; nucleotides not matched to a gene: 0. In DNA, the CDR3 is TGCGCCAGCAGCCAGGGGGCCTATGGCTACACCTTC. Translated, it gives CASSQGAYGYTF.